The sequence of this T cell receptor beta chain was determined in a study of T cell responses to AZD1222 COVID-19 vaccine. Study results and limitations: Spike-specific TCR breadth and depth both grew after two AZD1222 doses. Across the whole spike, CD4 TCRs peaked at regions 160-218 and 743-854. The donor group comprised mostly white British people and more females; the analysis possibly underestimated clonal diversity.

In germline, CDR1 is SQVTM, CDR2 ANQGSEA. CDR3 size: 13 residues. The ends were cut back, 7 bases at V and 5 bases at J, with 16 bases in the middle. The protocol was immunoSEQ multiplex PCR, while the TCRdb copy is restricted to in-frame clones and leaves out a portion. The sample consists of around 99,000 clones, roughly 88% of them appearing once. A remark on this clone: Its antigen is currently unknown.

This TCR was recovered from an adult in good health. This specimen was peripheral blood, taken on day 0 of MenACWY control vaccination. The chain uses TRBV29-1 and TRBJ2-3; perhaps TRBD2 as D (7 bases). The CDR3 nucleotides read TGCAGCGGGCAGAACAGGGAGGGAGATACGCAGTATTTT. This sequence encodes CSGQNREGDTQYF.